A single sample gave rise to the 31 T cell receptor beta chains below, sequenced in a study of immune aging and cytomegalovirus after organ transplant. The antigens for these receptors are not known. This sample's time point: five sample-tagged time points from pre-transplant (day -1) to day 368 post-transplant, pooled. A microwell BD Rhapsody targeted mRNA and AbSeq workflow captured the cells and built the libraries. TCRdb called the single-cell sequencing reads again in MiXCR, with one record for every CDR3 protein. The sample consists of about 21,000 distinct CDR3 sequences, roughly 36% of them appearing once. The sample here was CMV peptide-activated CD4+ and CD8+ T cells sorted from blood, taken at five time points, pooled. Subset in this sample: sorted CD8+CD137+ and CD4+CD154+ T cells after about 12 h CMV IE-1 peptide stimulation. These receptors were obtained from a female donor who had a heart transplant and CMV viremia.

The chain links TRBV6-1 to TRBJ1-2; TRBD1 is a possible D gene (6 bases). The CDR3 sequence is 14 residues long. Germline lookup yields CDR1 MNHNS and CDR2 SASEGT. V lost 6 bases, J lost 4 bases, and 15 bases lay in between. The CDR3, as DNA: TGTGCCAGCAGGGCTAGACAGGTCCCCTATGGCTACACCTTC. The encoded protein is CASRARQVPYGYTF.

J is TRBJ1-1 and V is TRBV10-3; TRBD1 might be the D (5 bases). CDR3 length equals 13 residues. Trimming took 7 bases from V and 5 from J, leaving 14 bases between them. Germline CDR1 and CDR2: ENHRY and SYGVKD. CDR3 protein: CAITSGPGTEAFF. In DNA form, the CDR3 reads TGTGCCATCACGTCAGGGCCGGGGACTGAAGCTTTCTTT.

The chain couples TRBV28 to TRBJ1-6; no clear D. The V gene lost 2 bases and the J gene lost 9 bases, with 8 bases spanning the gap. Germline assignment: CDR1 MDHEN and CDR2 SYDVKM. CDR3 length: 13 residues. The CDR3 protein is CASSLRQPSPLHF. CDR3 in DNA: TGTGCCAGCAGTTTAAGGCAGCCTTCACCCCTCCACTTT.

The chain is built from TRBV6-2 or TRBV6-3 and TRBJ2-2; D call uncertain. The ends were cut back, 6 bases at V and 6 bases at J, with 11 bases in the middle. This CDR3 is 13 amino acids long. Germline CDR1 reads MNHEY; CDR2 reads SVGEGT. The CDR3 loop is CASRDTWAGELFF. The CDR3, as DNA: TGTGCCAGCAGAGACACCTGGGCCGGGGAGCTGTTTTTT.

This clonotype rates as medium-sized. V is TRBV20-1 and J is TRBJ1-2, with D perhaps TRBD1 (6 bases). CDR1 is DFQATT and CDR2 is SNEGSKA in the germline V gene (reference sequence). The CDR3 is 15 amino acids. V lost 1 base and J 8 bases, leaving 20 bases between the germline ends. CDR3 region: CSARVESRGAGGYTF. Here the CDR3 DNA reads TGCAGTGCTAGAGTCGAGTCAAGGGGGGCGGGCGGCTACACCTTC.

This chain uses TRBV27 with TRBJ2-7, with 7 nucleotides matching TRBD2. CDR1 is MNHEY, CDR2 SMNVEV, per germline (reference sequence). Trimming at V came to 6 bases and at J to 7 bases, leaving 12 bases not matched to a gene. The CDR3 consists of 14 residues. In DNA, the CDR3 is TGTGCCAGCAGCCGAGGTGCGGGAGTTTTGGAGCAGTACTTC. Protein sequence: CASSRGAGVLEQYF.

The rearrangement joins TRBV20-1 to TRBJ2-7; no clear D. Trimming removed 1 base from V and 7 bases from J, with 11 bases in between. CDR1 and CDR2 from the germline V gene are DFQATT and SNEGSKA (reference sequence). This CDR3 comprises 12 residues. CDR3 coding DNA: TGCAGTGCTAGAGGACCCATGAGGGAGCAGTACTTC. It is translated as CSARGPMREQYF.

The sample holds a few counts of this clonotype. The CDR3, as DNA: TGTGCCAGCAGTTCACAGGGGGCGGTCACTGAAGCTTTCTTT. Translated: CASSSQGAVTEAFF. V usage is TRBV6-1 and J usage is TRBJ1-1; 9 bases map to TRBD1. The CDR3 contains 14 residues. Germline CDR1 reads MNHNS; CDR2 reads SASEGT. The V and J ends lost 5 bases and 4 bases, in that order; junction bases with no gene match: 5.

This clonotype occurred many times. The gene calls are TRBV6-1 and TRBJ1-2; perhaps TRBD1 as D (5 bases). Trimming stripped 7 bases from V and 4 bases from J, with 10 bases between. The CDR3 runs to 12 residues. Germline V gene data show CDR1 as MNHNS and CDR2 as SASEGT. The CDR3 protein is CASMGEIYGYTF. The DNA for the CDR3 is TGTGCCAGCATGGGGGAGATCTATGGCTACACCTTC.

This clonotype is medium-sized in the sample. The genes are TRBV25-1 and TRBJ2-5, with 14 bases identical to TRBD2. The CDR3 spans 15 residues. Germline V gene data show CDR1 as MGHDK and CDR2 as SYGVNS. V lost 10 bases and J lost 4; bases outside the gene matches: 8. The CDR3 reads CATGTSGSMAETQYF. The DNA of the CDR3 is TGTGCCACCGGGACTAGCGGGAGTATGGCAGAGACCCAGTACTTC.

In this sample, this clonotype turned up many times. The V and J genes are TRBV7-7 and TRBJ2-5; D gene ambiguous. Deletions cut 5 bases from V and 7 bases from J, with 14 bases between. The CDR3 is 13 residues long. The germline gives CDR1 SSHAT, CDR2 FNYEAQ (reference sequence). The CDR3, as DNA: TGTGCCAGCAGCCGAGACGCCGATGGGACCCAGTACTTC. Translated, it gives CASSRDADGTQYF. Full variable domain (missing parts from reference TRBV7-7 and TRBJ2-5): GAGVSQSPRYKVTKRGQDVTLRCDPISSHATLYWYQQALGQGPEFLTYFNYEAQPDKSGLPSDRFSAERPEGSISTLTIQRTEQRDSAMYRCASSRDADGTQYFGPGTRLLVL.

The rearrangement uses TRBV7-9 and TRBJ2-1; 8 bases are a match to TRBD2. The V and J ends lost 4 bases and 6 bases, in that order; junction bases with no gene match: 14. CDR1 is SEHNR, CDR2 FQNEAQ, per germline (reference sequence). CDR3 length equals 17 residues. CDR3 loop: CASSSEVGAGEANEQFF. CDR3 coding DNA: TGTGCCAGCAGCTCAGAGGTAGGAGCGGGAGAAGCCAATGAGCAGTTCTTC.

Turning to this clonotype: The junction does not match germline at one end; this may be a read error. This sequence joins TRBV7-8 and TRBJ2-1; D is unclear. CDR3 length: 13 amino acids. CDR1 and CDR2 from the germline V gene are SGHVS and FQNEAQ. The CDR3 protein is CASSLGAYNEQLF. As DNA, the CDR3 is TGTGCCAGCAGCTTGGGCGCCTACAATGAGCAGCTCTTC. Full variable domain (missing parts from reference TRBV7-8 and TRBJ2-1): GAGVSQSPRYKVAKRGQDVALRCDPISGHVSLFWYQQALGQGPEFLTYFQNEAQLDKSGLPSDRFFAERPEGSVSTLKIQRTQQEDSAVYLCASSLGAYNEQLFGPGTRLTVL.

For this clonotype: Here the CDR3 omits its conserved ending phenylalanine or tryptophan, so a read error is the likely source. The genes are TRBV19 and TRBJ2-1, with a possible D match to TRBD2 (5 bases). Looked up from germline, CDR1 is LNHDA and CDR2 is SQIVND (reference sequence). This CDR3 comprises 16 residues. CDR3 nucleotide sequence: TGTGCCGGTAGTATTTGGCGGGTGAGCTCCTACTATGAGCAGTTCCTC. Its translation: CAGSIWRVSSYYEQFL.

The V and J genes are TRBV27 and TRBJ1-6; D is unresolved. With 6 bases removed from V and 10 bases from J, the gap between germline ends came to 13 bases. Looked up from germline, CDR1 is MNHEY and CDR2 is SMNVEV (reference sequence). The CDR3 length is 13 residues. CDR3 nucleotides: TGTGCCAGCAGCATACTCCGTGACTCACCCCTCCACTTT. Its protein is CASSILRDSPLHF.

This clonotype was seen a few times. This sequence joins TRBV28 and TRBJ2-7; 10 bases match TRBD2. CDR3 length: 14 amino acids. Trimming at V came to 7 bases and at J to 5 bases, leaving 8 bases not matched to a gene. Germline CDR1 is MDHEN and CDR2 is SYDVKM. CDR3 protein: CASTGTSVVHEQYF. DNA for the CDR3: TGTGCCAGCACGGGGACTAGCGTAGTCCACGAGCAGTACTTC. Based on the CDR3 plus reference TRBV28 and TRBJ2-7, the full variable domain is DVKVTQSSRYLVKRTGEKVFLECVQDMDHENMFWYRQDPGLGLRLIYFSYDVKMKEKGDIPEGYSVSREKKERFSLILESASTNQTSMYLCASTGTSVVHEQYFGPGTRLTVT.

This clonotype was counted once. At one end the junction does not follow the germline gene, possibly because of a read error. The rearrangement uses TRBV5-1 and TRBJ1-1, with D maybe TRBD1 (5 bases). CDR1 and CDR2 (germline): SGHRS, YFSETQ. The CDR3 extends over 12 amino acids. CDR3 coding DNA: TGCGCCAGCAGCCCAGGGAACACTGACGCCTTCTTC. The encoded protein is CASSPGNTDAFF.

The V and J genes are TRBV3-1 and TRBJ2-6, with D possibly being TRBD1 or TRBD2 (6 bases each). The CDR3 extends over 16 amino acids. The V gene lost 4 bases and the J gene lost 4 bases, with 14 bases spanning the gap. The germline gives CDR1 LGHDT, CDR2 YNNKEL (reference sequence). The CDR3 DNA sequence: TGTGCCAGCAGCCCGCGGGGTGGGACAGGGGCCAACGTCCTGACTTTC. It yields the protein CASSPRGGTGANVLTF.

This clonotype has a handful of counts. J is TRBJ2-1 and V is TRBV5-4; a weak D match, TRBD2 (5 bases). V was trimmed by 2 bases and J by 9 bases, leaving 18 bases between them. This CDR3 is 15 amino acids long. Germline-derived CDR1 and CDR2 are SGHNT and YYREEE (reference sequence). The CDR3 reads CASSFGDLTGIEQFF. Written as DNA, the CDR3 is TGTGCCAGCAGCTTCGGAGACTTGACGGGAATTGAGCAGTTCTTC.

The gene calls are TRBV20-1 and TRBJ2-1; 7 bases agree with TRBD2. CDR3 size: 16 residues. J lost 5 bases, V lost 0 bases, and 10 bases had no gene match. Germline CDR1 is DFQATT and CDR2 is SNEGSKA (reference sequence). The DNA of the CDR3 is TGCAGTGCTAGAGATGCAGCGGGACTCCCAAACAATGAGCAGTTCTTC. Translation: CSARDAAGLPNNEQFF.

This rearrangement joins TRBV9 to TRBJ1-2; no clear D gene. Trimming removed 3 bases from V and 8 bases from J, with 14 bases in between. Germline V gives CDR1 SGDLS, CDR2 YYNGEE. This CDR3 has 13 amino acids. The CDR3 protein is CASSGLVGVGYTF. CDR3 in DNA: TGTGCCAGCAGCGGGCTAGTGGGAGTGGGCTACACCTTC.

The chain combines TRBV6-2 or TRBV6-3 with TRBJ2-7, with TRBD2 identical over 7 bases. CDR3 length: 15 amino acids. Trimming took 0 bases from V and 5 from J; bases not matched to a gene: 7. Germline values: CDR1 MNHEY, CDR2 SVGEGT. As DNA, the CDR3 is TGTGCCAGCAGTTACTCGGTGCGGGGGTACAACGAGCAGTACTTC. This codes for CASSYSVRGYNEQYF.

The chain joins TRBV6-1 to TRBJ1-4, with 10 bases that match TRBD1. The CDR3 extends over 14 amino acids. Germline lookup yields CDR1 MNHNS and CDR2 SASEGT. The trim removed 7 bases at V and 8 bases at J, leaving 7 bases unmatched. The CDR3 DNA reads TGTGCCAGCAAGACAGGGGGCATCCGAGAAAAACTGTTTTTT. This sequence encodes CASKTGGIREKLFF.

This clonotype appeared once. A junction boundary mismatches the germline segment, possibly from a read error. The rearrangement links TRBV3-1 to TRBJ2-5; a possible D gene is TRBD2 (5 bases). Germline assignment: CDR1 LGHDT and CDR2 YNNKEL (reference sequence). The CDR3 extends over 13 amino acids. CDR3 in DNA: TGTGCCAGCAGCCAAGAGTTTAGGGAGACCCAGCACTTC. This translates into CASSQEFRETQHF.

As for this clonotype: A read error may produce the germline difference seen at one junction end. The CDR3 loop is CASSPGLAGGSHEQYF. The CDR3 DNA follows: TGTGCCAGCAGTCCTGGACTAGCGGGAGGCTCCCACGAGCAGTACTTC. The chain carries TRBV12-3 or TRBV12-4 and TRBJ2-7; 14 positions agree with TRBD2. This CDR3 comprises 16 residues.

CDR3 DNA: TGTGCCAGCAGCTCTTTACTCCAAGAGACCCAGTACTTC. Its translation is CASSSLLQETQYF. The V call is TRBV7-9, the J call TRBJ2-5, with unresolved D. The germline V gene encodes CDR1 SEHNR and CDR2 FQNEAQ (reference sequence). V gave up 4 bases and J gave up 1 base, with 7 bases separating them. This CDR3 is built from 13 residues.

In the case of this clonotype: Given a far larger clone just one base away, this is likely a sequencing read error. This chain joins TRBV29-1 and TRBJ2-5, with 12 bases aligning to TRBD2. The CDR3 contains 17 residues. V shed 2 bases and J 11 bases; nucleotides not matched to a gene: 18. Germline assignment: CDR1 SQVTM and CDR2 ANQGSEA. The CDR3, as DNA: TGCAGCGTTGAAAAGATCACCGGGACTAGCGGGTACAATGAGCAGTACTTC. Translating gives CSVEKITGTSGYNEQYF.

The sample holds a few counts of this clonotype. V usage is TRBV2 and J usage is TRBJ2-7; D unresolved. Germline V CDR1 and CDR2: SNHLY, FYNNEI. The V and J ends lost 2 bases and 9 bases respectively, with 5 bases between them. The length of the CDR3 is 10 residues. The CDR3 protein is CASSEHSQYF. For the CDR3, the DNA is TGTGCCAGCAGTGAACACTCGCAGTACTTC. The full variable domain, completed using reference TRBV2 and TRBJ2-7, is EPEVTQTPSHQVTQMGQEVILRCVPISNHLYFYWYRQILGQKVEFLVSFYNNEISEKSEIFDDQFSVERPDGSNFTLKIRSTKLEDSAMYFCASSEHSQYFGPGTRLTVT.

This sequence joins TRBV28 and TRBJ1-6; D ambiguous. V was shortened by 4 bases and J by 2 bases, with 12 bases between the two germline ends. Germline V gene lookup returns CDR1 MDHEN and CDR2 SYDVKM. This CDR3 region has 16 residues. In DNA form, the CDR3 reads TGTGCCAGCAGTTCGTCCCAAGTAGCCTATAATTCACCCCTCCACTTT. Translation: CASSSSQVAYNSPLHF.

The CDR3 nucleotides are TGTGCCAGCAGTCCGACAGGAAACAATGAGCAGTTCTTC. Its protein is CASSPTGNNEQFF. The chain is built from TRBV27 and TRBJ2-1; D is perhaps TRBD1 (6 bases). This CDR3 region has 13 residues. V shed 5 bases and J shed 5 bases, with 10 bases lying between them. CDR1 and CDR2 (germline): MNHEY, SMNVEV (reference sequence).

Comments on this clonotype: One end of the junction fails to match germline, which may point to a read error. CDR3 nucleotide sequence: TGCGCCAGCAGATACATGGTAGCTCCATATACGCAGTGTTTT. As protein: CASRYMVAPYTQCF. This chain links TRBV6-2 or TRBV6-3 with TRBJ2-3; D is unresolved. This CDR3 comprises 14 residues. The germline V gene has CDR1 MNHEY and CDR2 SVGEGT.